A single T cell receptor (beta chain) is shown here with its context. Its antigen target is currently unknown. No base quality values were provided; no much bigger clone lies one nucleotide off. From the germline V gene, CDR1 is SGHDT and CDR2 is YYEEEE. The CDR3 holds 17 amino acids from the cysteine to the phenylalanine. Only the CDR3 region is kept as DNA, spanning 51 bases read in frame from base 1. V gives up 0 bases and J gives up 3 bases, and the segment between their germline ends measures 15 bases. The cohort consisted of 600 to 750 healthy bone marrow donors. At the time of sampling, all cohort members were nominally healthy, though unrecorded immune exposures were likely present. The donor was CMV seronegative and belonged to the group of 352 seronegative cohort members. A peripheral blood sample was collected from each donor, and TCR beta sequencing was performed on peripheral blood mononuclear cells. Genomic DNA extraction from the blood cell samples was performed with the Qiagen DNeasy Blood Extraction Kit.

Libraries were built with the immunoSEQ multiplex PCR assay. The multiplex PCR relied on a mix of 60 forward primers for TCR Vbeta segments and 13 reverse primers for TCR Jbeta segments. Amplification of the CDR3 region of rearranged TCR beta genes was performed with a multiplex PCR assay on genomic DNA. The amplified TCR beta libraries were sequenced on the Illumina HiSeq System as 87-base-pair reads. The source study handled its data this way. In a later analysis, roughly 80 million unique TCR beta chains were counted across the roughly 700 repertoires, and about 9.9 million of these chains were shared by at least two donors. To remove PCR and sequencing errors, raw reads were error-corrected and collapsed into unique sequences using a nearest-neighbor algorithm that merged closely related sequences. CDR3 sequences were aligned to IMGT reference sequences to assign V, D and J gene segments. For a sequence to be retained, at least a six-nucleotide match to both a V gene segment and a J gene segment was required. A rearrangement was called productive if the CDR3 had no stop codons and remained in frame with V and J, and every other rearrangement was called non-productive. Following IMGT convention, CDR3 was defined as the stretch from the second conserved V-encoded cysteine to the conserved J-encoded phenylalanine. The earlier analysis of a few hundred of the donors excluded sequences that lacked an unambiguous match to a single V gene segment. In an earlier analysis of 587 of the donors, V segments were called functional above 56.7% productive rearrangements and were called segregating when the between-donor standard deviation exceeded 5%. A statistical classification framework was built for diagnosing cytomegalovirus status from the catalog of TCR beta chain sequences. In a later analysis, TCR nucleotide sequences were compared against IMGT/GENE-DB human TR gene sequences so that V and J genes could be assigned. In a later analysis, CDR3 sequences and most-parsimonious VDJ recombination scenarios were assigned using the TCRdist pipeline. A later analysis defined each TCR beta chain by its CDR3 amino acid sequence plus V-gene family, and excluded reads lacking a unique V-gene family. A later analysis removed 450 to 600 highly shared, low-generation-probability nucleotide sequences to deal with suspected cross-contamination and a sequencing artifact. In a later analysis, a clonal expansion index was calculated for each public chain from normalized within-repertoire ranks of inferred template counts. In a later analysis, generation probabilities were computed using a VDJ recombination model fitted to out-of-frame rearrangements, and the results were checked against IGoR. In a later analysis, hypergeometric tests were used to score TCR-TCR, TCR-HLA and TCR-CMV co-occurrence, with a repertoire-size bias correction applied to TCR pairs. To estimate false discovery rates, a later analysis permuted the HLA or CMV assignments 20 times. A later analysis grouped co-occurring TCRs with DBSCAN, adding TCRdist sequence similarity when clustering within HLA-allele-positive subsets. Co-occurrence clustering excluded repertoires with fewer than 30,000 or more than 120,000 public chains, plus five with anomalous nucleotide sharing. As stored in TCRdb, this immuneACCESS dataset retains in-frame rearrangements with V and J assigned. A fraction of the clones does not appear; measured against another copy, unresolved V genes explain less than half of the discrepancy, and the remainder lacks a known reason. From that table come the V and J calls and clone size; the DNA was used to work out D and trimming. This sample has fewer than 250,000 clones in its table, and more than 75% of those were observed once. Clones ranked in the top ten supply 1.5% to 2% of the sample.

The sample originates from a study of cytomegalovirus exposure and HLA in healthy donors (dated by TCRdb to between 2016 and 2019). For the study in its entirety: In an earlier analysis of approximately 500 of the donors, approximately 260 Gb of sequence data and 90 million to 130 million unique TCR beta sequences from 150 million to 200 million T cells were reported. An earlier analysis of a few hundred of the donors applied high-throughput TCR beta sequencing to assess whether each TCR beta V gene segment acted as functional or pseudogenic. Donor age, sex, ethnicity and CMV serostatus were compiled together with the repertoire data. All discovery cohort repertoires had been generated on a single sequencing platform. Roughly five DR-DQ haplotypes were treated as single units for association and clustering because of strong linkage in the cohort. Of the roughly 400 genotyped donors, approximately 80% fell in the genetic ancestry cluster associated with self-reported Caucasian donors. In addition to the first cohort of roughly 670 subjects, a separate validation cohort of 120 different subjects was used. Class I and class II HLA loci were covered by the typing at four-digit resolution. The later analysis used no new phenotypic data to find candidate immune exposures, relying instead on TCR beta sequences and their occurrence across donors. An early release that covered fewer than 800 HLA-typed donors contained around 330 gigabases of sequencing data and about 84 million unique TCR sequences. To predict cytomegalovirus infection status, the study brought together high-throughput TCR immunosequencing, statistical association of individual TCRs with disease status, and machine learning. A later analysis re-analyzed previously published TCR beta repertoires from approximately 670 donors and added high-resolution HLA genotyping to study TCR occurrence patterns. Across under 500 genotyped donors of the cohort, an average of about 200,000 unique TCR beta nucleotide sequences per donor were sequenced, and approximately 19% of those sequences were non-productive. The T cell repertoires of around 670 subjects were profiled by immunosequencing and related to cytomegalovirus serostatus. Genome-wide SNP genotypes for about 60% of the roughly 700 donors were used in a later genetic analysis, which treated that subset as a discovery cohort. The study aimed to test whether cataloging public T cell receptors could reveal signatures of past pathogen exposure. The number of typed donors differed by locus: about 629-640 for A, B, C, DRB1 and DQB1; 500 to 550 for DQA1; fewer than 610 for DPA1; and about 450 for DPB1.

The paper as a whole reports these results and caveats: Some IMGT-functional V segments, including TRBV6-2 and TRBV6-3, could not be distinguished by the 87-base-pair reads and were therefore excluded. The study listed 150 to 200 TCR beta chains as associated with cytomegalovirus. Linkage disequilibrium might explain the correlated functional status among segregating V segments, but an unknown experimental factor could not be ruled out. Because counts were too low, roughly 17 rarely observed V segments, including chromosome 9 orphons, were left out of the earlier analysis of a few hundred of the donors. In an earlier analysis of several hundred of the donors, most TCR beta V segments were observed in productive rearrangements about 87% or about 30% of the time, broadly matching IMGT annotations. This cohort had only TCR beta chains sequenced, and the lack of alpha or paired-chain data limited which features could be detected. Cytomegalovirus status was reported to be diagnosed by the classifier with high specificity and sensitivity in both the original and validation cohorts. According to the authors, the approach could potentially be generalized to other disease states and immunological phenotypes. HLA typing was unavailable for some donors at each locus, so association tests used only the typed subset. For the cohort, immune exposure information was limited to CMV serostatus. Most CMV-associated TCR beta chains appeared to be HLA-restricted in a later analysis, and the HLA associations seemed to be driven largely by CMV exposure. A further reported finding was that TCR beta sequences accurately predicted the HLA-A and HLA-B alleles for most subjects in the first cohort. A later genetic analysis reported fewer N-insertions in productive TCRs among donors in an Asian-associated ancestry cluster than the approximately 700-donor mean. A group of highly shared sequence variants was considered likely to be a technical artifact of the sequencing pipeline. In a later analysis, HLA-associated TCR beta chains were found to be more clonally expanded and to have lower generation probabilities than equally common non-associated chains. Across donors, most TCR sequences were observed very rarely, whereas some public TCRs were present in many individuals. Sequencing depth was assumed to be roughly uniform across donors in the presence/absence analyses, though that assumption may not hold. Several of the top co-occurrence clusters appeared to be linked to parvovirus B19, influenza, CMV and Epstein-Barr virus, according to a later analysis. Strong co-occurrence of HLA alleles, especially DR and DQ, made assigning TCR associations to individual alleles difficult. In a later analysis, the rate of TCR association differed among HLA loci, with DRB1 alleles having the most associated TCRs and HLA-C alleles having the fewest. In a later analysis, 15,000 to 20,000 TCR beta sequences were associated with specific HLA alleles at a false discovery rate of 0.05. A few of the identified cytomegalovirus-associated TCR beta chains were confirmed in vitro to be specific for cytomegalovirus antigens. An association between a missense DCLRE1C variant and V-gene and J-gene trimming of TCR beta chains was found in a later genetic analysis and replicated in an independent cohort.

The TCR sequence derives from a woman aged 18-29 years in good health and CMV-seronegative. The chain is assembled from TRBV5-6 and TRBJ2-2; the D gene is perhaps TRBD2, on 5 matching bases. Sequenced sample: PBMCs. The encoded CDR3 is CASSLEYRGSYTGELFF. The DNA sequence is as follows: TGTGCCAGCAGCTTGGAGTACCGGGGATCCTACACCGGGGAGCTGTTTTTT.